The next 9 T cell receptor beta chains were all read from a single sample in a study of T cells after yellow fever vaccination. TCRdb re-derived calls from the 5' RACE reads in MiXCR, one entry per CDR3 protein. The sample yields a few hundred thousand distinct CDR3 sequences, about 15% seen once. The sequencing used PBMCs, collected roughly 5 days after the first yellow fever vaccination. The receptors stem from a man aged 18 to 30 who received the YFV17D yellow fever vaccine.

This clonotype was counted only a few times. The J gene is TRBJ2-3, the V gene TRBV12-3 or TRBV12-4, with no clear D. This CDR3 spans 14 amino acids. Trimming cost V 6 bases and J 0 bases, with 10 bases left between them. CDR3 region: CASRLTQSTDTQYF. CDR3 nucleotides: TGTGCCAGCAGACTTACTCAGAGCACAGATACGCAGTATTTT.

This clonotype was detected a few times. CDR3 in amino acids: CASRGQGVNYGYTF. CDR3 sequence (DNA): TGTGCCAGCAGGGGACAGGGCGTGAACTATGGCTACACCTTC. V usage is TRBV12-3 or TRBV12-4 and J usage is TRBJ1-2; 9 bases fit TRBD1. This CDR3 has 14 amino acids. V shed 6 bases and J 2 bases; nucleotides not matched to a gene: 4.

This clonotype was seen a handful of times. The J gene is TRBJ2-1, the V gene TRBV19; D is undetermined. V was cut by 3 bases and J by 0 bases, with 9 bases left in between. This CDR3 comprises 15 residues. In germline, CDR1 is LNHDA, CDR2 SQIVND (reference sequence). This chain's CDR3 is CASSMVGSSYNEQFF. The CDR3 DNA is TGTGCCAGTAGTATGGTAGGAAGCTCCTACAATGAGCAGTTCTTC.

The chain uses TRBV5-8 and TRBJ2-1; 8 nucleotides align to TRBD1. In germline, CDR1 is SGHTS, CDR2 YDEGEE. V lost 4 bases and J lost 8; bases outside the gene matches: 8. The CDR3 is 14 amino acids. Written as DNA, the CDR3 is TGTGCCAGCAGCCTGATAACAGGGGGAGATGAGCAGTTCTTC. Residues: CASSLITGGDEQFF.

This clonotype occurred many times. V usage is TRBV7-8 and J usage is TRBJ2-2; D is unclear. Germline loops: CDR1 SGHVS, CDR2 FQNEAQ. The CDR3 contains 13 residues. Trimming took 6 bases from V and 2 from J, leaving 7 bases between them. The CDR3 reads CASSLINTGELFF. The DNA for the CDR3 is TGTGCCAGCAGTCTTATTAACACCGGGGAGCTGTTTTTT.

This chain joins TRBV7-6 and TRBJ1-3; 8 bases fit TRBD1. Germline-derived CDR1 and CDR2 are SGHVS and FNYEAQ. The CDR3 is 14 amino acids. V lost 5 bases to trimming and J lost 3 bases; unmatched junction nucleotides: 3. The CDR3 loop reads CASSRDRGGNTIYF. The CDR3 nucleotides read TGTGCCAGCAGCCGAGACAGGGGTGGAAACACCATATATTTT.

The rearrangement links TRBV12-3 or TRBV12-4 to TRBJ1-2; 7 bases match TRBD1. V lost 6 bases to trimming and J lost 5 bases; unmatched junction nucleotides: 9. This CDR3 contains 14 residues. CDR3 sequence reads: CASRSTGFRYGYTF. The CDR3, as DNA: TGTGCCAGCAGGTCGACAGGGTTTCGGTATGGCTACACCTTC.

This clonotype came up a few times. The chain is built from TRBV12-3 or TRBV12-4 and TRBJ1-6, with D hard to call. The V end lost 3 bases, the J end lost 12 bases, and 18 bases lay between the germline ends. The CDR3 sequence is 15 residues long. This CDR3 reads CASSFGSREDQPLHF. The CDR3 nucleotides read TGTGCCAGCAGTTTCGGTAGTCGCGAGGACCAACCCCTCCACTTT.

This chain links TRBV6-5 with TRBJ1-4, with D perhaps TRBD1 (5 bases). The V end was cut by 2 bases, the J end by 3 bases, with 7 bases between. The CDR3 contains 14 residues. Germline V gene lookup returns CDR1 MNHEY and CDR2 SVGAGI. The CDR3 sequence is CASSYGGANEKLFF. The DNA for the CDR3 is TGTGCCAGCAGTTACGGGGGGGCTAATGAAAAACTGTTTTTT.